This T cell receptor (beta chain) is from a study of cytomegalovirus exposure and HLA in healthy donors. With 60 Vbeta and 13 Jbeta primers, the PCR was carried out. Some clones are missing from TCRdb's copy, which holds only in-frame ones; the method was immunoSEQ multiplex PCR. Here the sample spans under 200,000 clones, approximately 76% being singletons. V gave up 5 bases and J gave up 7 bases; unmatched junction bases: 9. This CDR3 contains 16 residues. Germline CDR1 reads MNHEY; CDR2 reads SMNVEV (reference sequence). Points from the study as a whole: Previously analyzed data showed that most TCR beta V segments were productive at a frequency of about 90% or about 30%.

As regards this clone: Its specificity is unknown.

Sequencing was performed on PBMCs. This clonotype was sampled from a woman under 30 in good health and CMV-seropositive. The chain employs TRBV27 and TRBJ1-6, with 9 bases lining up with TRBD1. CDR3 bases: TGTGCCAGCAGTATCCACCGGGACAGGGTCAATTCACCCCTCCACTTT. It encodes CASSIHRDRVNSPLHF.